One sample yielded the 21 T cell receptor beta chains listed below, sequenced in a study of blood T cell repertoires in COVID-19. Measured with immunoSEQ multiplex PCR; TCRdb has only the in-frame clones, and not every one. The sample shows over 150,000 clones, 84% of them seen only once. Sequencing was performed on peripheral blood. Receptor source: a man between 18 and 29 years old with active or convalescent COVID-19.

This chain joins TRBV7-2 and TRBJ2-7; the D gene is possibly TRBD1 (6 bases). The CDR3 length is 14 residues. V was clipped by 2 bases and J by 4 bases, with 12 bases between them. Looked up from germline, CDR1 is SGHTA and CDR2 is FQGNSA. In DNA form, the CDR3 reads TGTGCCAGCAGCTTATCCCGGGACATTTACGAGCAGTACTTC. This sequence encodes CASSLSRDIYEQYF.

J is TRBJ2-5 and V is TRBV3-1 (or the pseudogene TRBV3-2); 8 positions agree with TRBD2. CDR1 and CDR2 from the germline V gene are LGHDT and YNNKEL (reference sequence). The V gene end was trimmed by 2 bases and the J gene end by 4 bases; junction bases not matched to a gene: 6. The CDR3 extends over 15 amino acids. This CDR3 is CASSQRWTSPETQYF. CDR3 in DNA: TGTGCCAGCAGCCAAAGATGGACTAGCCCAGAGACCCAGTACTTC.

The V call is TRBV28, the J call TRBJ2-1, with 8 bases that match TRBD2. The germline gives CDR1 MDHEN, CDR2 SYDVKM. The ends lost 5 bases at V and 0 bases at J; junction bases unmatched: 6. The CDR3 runs to 16 residues. Written as DNA, the CDR3 is TGTGCCAGCAGTCTAGCGGGTGGTACCTCCTACAATGAGCAGTTCTTC. Translating gives CASSLAGGTSYNEQFF.

The rearrangement uses TRBV5-1 and TRBJ2-1; 10 bases are shared with TRBD2. Germline V gene lookup returns CDR1 SGHRS and CDR2 YFSETQ. Trimming took 4 bases from V and 7 from J; bases not matched to a gene: 17. This CDR3 has 18 amino acids. The CDR3 region is CASSPNRLAGGGGNEQFF. CDR3 sequence (DNA): TGCGCCAGCAGCCCCAACCGACTAGCGGGTGGAGGAGGGAATGAGCAGTTCTTC.

This clone was detected once. The rearrangement uses TRBV18 and TRBJ1-1; D uncertain. Looked up from germline, CDR1 is KGHSH and CDR2 is LQKENI. The CDR3 loop spans 13 amino acids. Trimming pared 3 bases from V and 7 bases from J, leaving 12 bases between. The CDR3 region is CASSPRGGDEAFF. CDR3 DNA sequence: TGTGCCAGCTCACCCCGGGGTGGGGATGAAGCTTTCTTT.

The chain combines TRBV28 with TRBJ1-1, with D hard to call. Germline CDR1 reads MDHEN; CDR2 reads SYDVKM. V was pared by 2 bases and J by 0 bases, with 13 bases between. CDR3 length: 16 residues. This CDR3 reads CASSLLTEGMNTEAFF. The CDR3 bases are TGTGCCAGCAGTTTACTCACAGAGGGAATGAACACTGAAGCTTTCTTT.

Details on this clone: This CDR3 is also generated by other DNA sequences in the sample. The chain has TRBV4-1 and TRBJ2-3; 10 bases align to TRBD2. V shed 2 bases, J shed 1 base, and the junction held 3 bases outside the gene matches. CDR3 length: 16 residues. Germline assignment: CDR1 MGHRA and CDR2 YSYEKL. CDR3 in amino acids: CASSQTGTSGTDTQYF. CDR3 nucleotide sequence: TGCGCCAGCAGCCAAACCGGGACTAGCGGCACAGATACGCAGTATTTT.

The chain joins TRBV3-1 (or the pseudogene TRBV3-2) to TRBJ1-3; D may be TRBD1 (6 bases). The CDR3 is made up of 14 amino acids. Germline assignment: CDR1 LGHDT and CDR2 YNNKEL (reference sequence). V gave up 1 base and J gave up 6 bases, with 10 bases separating them. CDR3 sequence: CASSQGQGKNTIYF. The CDR3 DNA reads TGTGCCAGCAGCCAAGGGCAGGGGAAAAACACCATATATTTT.

This clone has more than one count but fewer than ten. This chain connects TRBV2 to TRBJ1-1, with D possibly being TRBD1 (6 bases). The germline V gene encodes CDR1 SNHLY and CDR2 FYNNEI. This CDR3 has 17 amino acids. The V gene lost 0 bases and the J gene lost 0 bases, with 14 bases spanning the gap. The CDR3 sequence: CASSEATGSWLNTEAFF. The CDR3 region has the DNA TGTGCCAGCAGTGAAGCGACAGGTAGCTGGTTGAACACTGAAGCTTTCTTT. The complete variable domain, with remaining parts taken from reference TRBV2 and TRBJ1-1, reads EPEVTQTPSHQVTQMGQEVILRCVPISNHLYFYWYRQILGQKVEFLVSFYNNEISEKSEIFDDQFSVERPDGSNFTLKIRSTKLEDSAMYFCASSEATGSWLNTEAFFGQGTRLTVV.

The DNA of the CDR3 is TGTGCCAGCAGCTTTTATGCGGGGGGGGAGACCCAGTACTTC. Protein product: CASSFYAGGETQYF. This chain joins TRBV5-5 and TRBJ2-5, with 9 bases fitting TRBD2. J gave up 5 bases and V 2 bases, and 4 bases lay outside the gene matches. Germline loops: CDR1 SGHKS, CDR2 YYEKEE (reference sequence). The CDR3 is made up of 14 amino acids.

This clone was detected only a few times. This chain connects TRBV4-2 to TRBJ1-4; the D gene is possibly TRBD1 (6 bases). This CDR3 is built from 16 residues. Looked up from germline, CDR1 is LGHNA and CDR2 is YNFKEQ. V shed 1 base and J shed 5 bases, with 14 bases lying between them. DNA for the CDR3: TGTGCCAGCAGCCAAGCGGGAGGGGGACGAAATGAAAAACTGTTTTTT. Amino acids: CASSQAGGGRNEKLFF.

In its sample, this clone was seen a few times. The gene calls are TRBV3-1 (or the pseudogene TRBV3-2) and TRBJ1-6, with 7 bases lining up with TRBD1. The J segment lost 7 bases and the V segment lost 2 bases, leaving 11 bases of the junction unmatched. CDR1 LGHDT and CDR2 YNNKEL come from the germline V gene (reference sequence). The CDR3 has 17 residues. The CDR3 DNA is TGTGCCAGCAGCCAAAATTTCGGTGGACAGGTGAATTCACCCCTCCACTTT. Its translation: CASSQNFGGQVNSPLHF.

The chain combines TRBV29-1 with TRBJ2-3; 12 positions match TRBD2. The germline V gene encodes CDR1 SQVTM and CDR2 ANQGSEA. The CDR3 spans 18 residues. V gave up 4 bases and J gave up 2 bases; unmatched junction bases: 13. In DNA, the CDR3 is TGCAGCGTTGTAGGACTAGCGGGGTTGGCAAGTGACACAGATACGCAGTATTTT. The encoded protein is CSVVGLAGLASDTDTQYF.

The chain couples TRBV12-3 or TRBV12-4 to TRBJ2-3; D perhaps matches TRBD2 (6 bases). V was cut by 3 bases and J by 6 bases, with 10 bases left in between. This CDR3 has 13 amino acids. For the CDR3, the DNA is TGTGCCAGCAGTTTTTTTGGGGGGGATACGCAGTATTTT. Its translation: CASSFFGGDTQYF.

The chain carries TRBV5-4 and TRBJ1-4; TRBD1 matches at 8 bases. CDR1 is SGHNT, CDR2 YYREEE, per germline (reference sequence). The ends lost 3 bases at V and 7 bases at J; junction bases unmatched: 8. The CDR3 has 15 residues. The CDR3: CASSSKTGEVEKLFF. The CDR3 nucleotides read TGTGCCAGCAGCTCAAAGACAGGGGAGGTTGAAAAACTGTTTTTT. The full variable domain, its missing parts supplied by reference TRBV5-4 and TRBJ1-4, is ETGVTQSPTHLIKTRGQQVTLRCSSQSGHNTVSWYQQALGQGPQFIFQYYREEENGRGNFPPRFSGLQFPNYSSELNVNALELDDSALYLCASSSKTGEVEKLFFGSGTQLSVL.

V usage is TRBV6-4 and J usage is TRBJ1-5; the D gene is possibly TRBD1 (5 bases). V was trimmed by 6 bases and J by 7 bases, leaving 16 bases between them. Germline V lookup: CDR1 MRHNA, CDR2 SNTAGT. The CDR3 runs 14 residues. The CDR3 region has the DNA TGTGCCAGCAGCCCTTCGGGGGGGAGGCAGCCCCAGCATTTT. Translating it yields CASSPSGGRQPQHF.

This rearrangement joins TRBV19 to TRBJ1-5; the D is unclear. The CDR3 is made up of 11 amino acids. Deletions cut 4 bases from V and 11 bases from J, with 9 bases between. The germline V gene has CDR1 LNHDA and CDR2 SQIVND (reference sequence). CDR3 amino acids: CASSRAWSQHF. The CDR3 nucleotides read TGTGCCAGTAGTAGGGCCTGGTCCCAGCATTTT.

This clone appeared a few times. The chain carries TRBV5-4 and TRBJ1-4; D unresolved. V was trimmed by 0 bases and J by 4 bases, leaving 7 bases between them. CDR1 SGHNT and CDR2 YYREEE come from the germline V gene (reference sequence). The CDR3 is made up of 14 amino acids. The CDR3 is CASSLAGFNEKLFF. DNA for the CDR3: TGTGCCAGCAGCTTGGCGGGGTTTAATGAAAAACTGTTTTTT.

The chain has TRBV19 and TRBJ1-5, with 7 bases matching TRBD1. Germline V gives CDR1 LNHDA, CDR2 SQIVND (reference sequence). CDR3 length: 15 residues. V dropped 6 bases and J dropped 1; count of bases not matched to a gene: 6. The CDR3 reads CASSPRQGSNQPQHF. The CDR3 DNA reads as TGTGCCAGTAGCCCAAGACAGGGAAGCAATCAGCCCCAGCATTTT.

V is TRBV7-8 and J is TRBJ2-1; TRBD1 is a possible D gene (6 bases). Germline loops: CDR1 SGHVS, CDR2 FQNEAQ. Trimming took off 3 bases at V and 4 bases at J, with 7 bases between the two ends. This CDR3 region has 13 residues. The CDR3 DNA follows: TGTGCCAGCAGCTTCCAGGGGTACAATGAGCAGTTCTTC. Its protein product is CASSFQGYNEQFF.

The rearrangement uses TRBV12-3 or TRBV12-4 and TRBJ2-3; TRBD2 agrees at 9 bases. The CDR3 has 13 amino acids. Trimming at V came to 8 bases and at J to 7 bases, leaving 7 bases not matched to a gene. The CDR3 DNA reads as TGTGCCAGCGCACTAGCGGGCGCTTATACGCAGTATTTT. Its protein is CASALAGAYTQYF.